This T cell receptor (beta chain) emerged from a study of cytomegalovirus exposure and HLA in healthy donors (dated by TCRdb to 2016 to 2017). General notes on the study: An earlier analysis of some 550 of the donors reported 250 to 300 Gb of sequence data and 117 million unique TCR beta sequences from about 180 million T cells. Approximately 310 gigabases of sequencing data and 78 million or so unique TCR sequences were included in an early release covering about 600 HLA-typed donors. Of the 398 genotyped donors, over 80% were placed in the genetic ancestry cluster associated with self-reported Caucasian donors. The study was designed to test whether signatures of past pathogen exposure could be identified by cataloging public T cell receptors. The T cell repertoires of 666 subjects were profiled by immunosequencing and related to cytomegalovirus serostatus. Besides the first cohort of some 670 subjects, a separate validation cohort made up of 95 to 150 different subjects was used. High-throughput TCR immunosequencing, statistical association of individual TCRs with disease status, and machine learning were combined to predict cytomegalovirus infection status. A later analysis re-analyzed previously published TCR beta repertoires from approximately 700 donors and added high-resolution HLA genotyping to study TCR occurrence patterns. In the later analysis, no new phenotypic data were used to find candidate immune exposures; instead, reliance was placed on TCR beta sequences and their occurrence across donors. An earlier analysis of fewer than 700 of the donors applied high-throughput TCR beta sequencing to assess whether each TCR beta V gene segment acted as functional or pseudogenic. Donor age, sex, ethnicity and CMV serostatus were collected together with the repertoire data. Genome-wide SNP genotypes for about 65% of the 666 donors were used in a later genetic analysis, which treated that subset as a discovery cohort. All discovery cohort repertoires had been generated on a single sequencing platform. Both class I and class II loci were covered by HLA typing, at four-digit resolution. The number of donors typed differed by locus, with about 620-630 for A, B, C, DRB1 and DQB1, 522 for DQA1, 600 to 610 for DPA1, and 472 for DPB1. Because of strong linkage in the cohort, a handful of DR-DQ haplotypes were treated as single units for association and clustering. Across 398 genotyped donors of the cohort, an average of roughly 250,000 unique TCR beta nucleotide sequences per donor were sequenced, and approximately 17% of those sequences were non-productive.

In total, roughly 670 healthy bone marrow donors made up the cohort. All cohort members were sampled while nominally healthy, although unrecorded immune exposures were likely present. The donor tested CMV seronegative and was one of the 352 seronegative cohort members. A peripheral blood sample was provided by each donor, and peripheral blood mononuclear cells were used for TCR beta sequencing. Genomic DNA extraction from the blood cell samples was performed with the Qiagen DNeasy Blood Extraction Kit. Points on this clone: Its specific antigen is unknown. One base away there is no much larger clone; base qualities are not given.

The trim is 5 bases for V and 1 base for J, with a gap of 9 bases between the germline ends. The germline V gene (reference sequence) gives CDR1 as LNHDA and CDR2 as SQIVND. The cysteine opens and the phenylalanine closes a CDR3 of 14 amino acids. CDR3 DNA only is kept here, 42 bases in frame from base 1. The library was produced with the immunoSEQ multiplex PCR assay. For the multiplex PCR, a mixture combining 60 forward primers for TCR Vbeta segments and 13 reverse primers for TCR Jbeta segments was used. The CDR3 region of rearranged TCR beta genes was amplified from genomic DNA by a multiplex PCR assay. On the Illumina HiSeq System, the amplified TCR beta libraries were sequenced as 87-base-pair reads. The authors processed their data as follows. A later analysis tallied tens of millions of unique TCR beta chains across the approximately 670 repertoires, and approximately 9.9 million of those chains were shared by two or more donors. A nearest-neighbor algorithm error-corrected the raw reads and collapsed the reads into unique sequences, merging closely related sequences to remove PCR and sequencing errors. Alignment of CDR3 sequences to IMGT reference sequences was used to assign V, D and J gene segments. For a sequence to be retained, a match of at least six nucleotides to both a V gene segment and a J gene segment was required. A rearrangement counted as productive if the CDR3 had no stop codons and remained in frame with V and J, and every other rearrangement counted as non-productive. CDR3 was defined according to IMGT convention as the region running from the second conserved V-encoded cysteine to the conserved J-encoded phenylalanine. The earlier analysis of more than 450 of the donors excluded sequences that lacked an unambiguous match to a single V gene segment. In an earlier analysis of approximately 610 of the donors, V segments were called functional above 56.7% productive rearrangements and were called segregating when the between-donor standard deviation exceeded 5%. To diagnose cytomegalovirus status from the catalog of TCR beta chain sequences, a statistical classification framework was built. V and J gene assignment, in a later analysis, came from comparing TCR nucleotide sequences with IMGT/GENE-DB human TR gene sequences. In a later analysis, CDR3 sequences and most-parsimonious VDJ recombination scenarios were assigned using the TCRdist pipeline. In a later analysis, every TCR beta chain was defined by the combination of its CDR3 amino acid sequence and its V-gene family, and reads without a unique V-gene family were dropped. To address suspected cross-contamination and a sequencing artifact, a later analysis removed approximately 600 highly shared, low-generation-probability nucleotide sequences. In a later analysis, a clonal expansion index for each public chain was calculated from normalized within-repertoire ranks of inferred template counts. A later analysis computed generation probabilities with a VDJ recombination model fitted to out-of-frame rearrangements, and checked the results against IGoR. In a later analysis, TCR-TCR, TCR-HLA and TCR-CMV co-occurrence was scored with hypergeometric tests, and a repertoire-size bias correction was applied to TCR pairs. To estimate false discovery rates, a later analysis permuted the HLA or CMV assignments 20 times. In a later analysis, co-occurring TCRs were grouped with DBSCAN, and TCRdist sequence similarity was added when clustering was performed within HLA-allele-positive subsets. For co-occurrence clustering, repertoires with fewer than 30,000 or more than 120,000 public chains were excluded, along with a handful of repertoires with anomalous nucleotide sharing. As stored in TCRdb, this immuneACCESS dataset retains in-frame rearrangements with V and J assigned. A fraction of the clones does not appear; measured against another copy, unresolved V genes explain less than half of the discrepancy, and the remainder lacks a known reason. For V, J and clone size, that table is used; D and trimming come from the DNA. This sample holds some 95,000 clones; about 75% were observed only once. The leading ten clones occupy 4.5% to 5.5% of the sample.

What the authors observed across the whole study: A later analysis found that HLA-associated TCR beta chains were more clonally expanded and had lower generation probabilities than equally common non-associated chains. Cytomegalovirus status was reported to be diagnosed by the classifier with high specificity and sensitivity in both the original and validation cohorts. Compared with the roughly 720-donor mean, donors in an Asian-associated ancestry cluster had fewer N-insertions in productive TCRs, according to a later genetic analysis. When HLA alleles, especially DR and DQ, strongly co-occurred, attributing TCR associations to individual alleles was difficult. V-gene and J-gene trimming of TCR beta chains was associated with a missense DCLRE1C variant in a later genetic analysis, and the association was replicated in an independent cohort. A later analysis associated approximately 17,000 TCR beta sequences with specific HLA alleles at a false discovery rate of 0.05. Correlated functional status among segregating V segments might reflect linkage disequilibrium, but an unknown experimental factor could not be ruled out. The presence/absence analyses assumed that sequencing depth was roughly uniform across donors, and that assumption may not be true. The 87-base-pair reads could not distinguish some IMGT-functional V segments, including TRBV6-2 and TRBV6-3, so those segments were excluded. A cluster of highly shared sequence variants was judged likely to represent a technical artifact of the sequencing pipeline. According to the authors, the approach could potentially be generalized to other disease states and immunological phenotypes. According to a later analysis, parvovirus B19, influenza, CMV and Epstein-Barr virus appeared linked to several top co-occurrence clusters. Most CMV-associated TCR beta chains appeared to be HLA-restricted in a later analysis, and the HLA associations seemed to be driven largely by CMV exposure. Immune exposure information for the cohort was limited to CMV serostatus. A further reported finding was that TCR beta sequences accurately predicted the HLA-A and HLA-B alleles for most subjects in the first cohort. In the study, 150 to 200 TCR beta chains were listed as associated with cytomegalovirus. Because counts were too low, 15 to 20 rarely observed V segments, including chromosome 9 orphons, were excluded from the earlier analysis of 587 of the donors. Three of the identified cytomegalovirus-associated TCR beta chains were confirmed in vitro to be specific for cytomegalovirus antigens. In a later analysis, TCR association rates were found to vary across HLA loci, with the most associated TCRs seen for DRB1 alleles and the fewest for HLA-C alleles. In an earlier analysis of about 600 of the donors, most TCR beta V segments appeared in productive rearrangements about 87% or about 30% of the time, broadly matching IMGT annotations. In this cohort, only TCR beta chains were sequenced, and detectable features were limited by the absence of alpha or paired-chain data. Most TCR sequences were seen in very few donors, while some public TCRs were found in many individuals. Because some donors lacked HLA typing at each locus, the association tests relied only on the typed subset.

The sequence joins TRBV19 to TRBJ2-1, with TRBD2 as a weak D call on 5 bases. This receptor was obtained from a woman between 35 and 50 years old in good health and CMV-seronegative. The sequenced material came from PBMCs. The nucleotide sequence reads TGTGCCAGTAGTGATCCGGGGTCCTACAATGAGCAGTTCTTC. Its coded protein is CASSDPGSYNEQFF.